One sample yielded the 29 T cell receptor beta chains listed below, sequenced in a study of technical replicates of blood from several donors. Method: immunoSEQ multiplex PCR; TCRdb's copy keeps in-frame clones and lacks some. The table shows tens of thousands of clones, with roughly 95% occurring only once. Sample: T cells isolated from PBMCs. Receptors were obtained from a human donor in good health.

This chain links TRBV27 with TRBJ1-5, with a weak D call TRBD1 (6 bases). CDR1 is MNHEY and CDR2 is SMNVEV in the germline V gene (reference sequence). The length of the CDR3 is 14 residues. The V and J ends lost 2 bases and 6 bases respectively, with 11 bases between them. In DNA form, the CDR3 reads TGTGCCAGCAGTTTAGGGGGCGCGGGTCAGCCCCAGCATTTT. Translating it yields CASSLGGAGQPQHF.

The genes are TRBV28 and TRBJ2-1; D is ambiguous. V was pared by 6 bases and J by 6 bases, with 18 bases between. Per germline, CDR1 MDHEN and CDR2 SYDVKM. CDR3 length: 15 residues. CDR3 amino acids: CASRKDGVSGNEQFF. The CDR3 DNA reads TGTGCCAGCAGGAAAGACGGAGTTTCGGGCAATGAGCAGTTCTTC.

The rearrangement joins TRBV4-2 to TRBJ2-7, with TRBD2 as a possible D gene (6 bases). This CDR3 contains 14 residues. V was trimmed by 0 bases and J by 3 bases, leaving 9 bases between them. Germline CDR1 LGHNA, CDR2 YNFKEQ. Here the CDR3 DNA reads TGTGCCAGCAGCCAAGATAGCGGTTACTACGAGCAGTACTTC. It translates to CASSQDSGYYEQYF.

This sequence joins TRBV7-6 and TRBJ1-1, with D uncertain. The CDR3 is 18 amino acids. Trimming took off 0 bases at V and 1 base at J, with 18 bases between the two ends. Germline V gene data show CDR1 as SGHVS and CDR2 as FNYEAQ. CDR3: CASSLAPHEGSTNTEAFF. The CDR3 DNA is TGTGCCAGCAGCTTAGCGCCTCACGAGGGTTCGACGAACACTGAAGCTTTCTTT.

The chain joins TRBV10-3 to TRBJ2-3; TRBD2 matches at 8 bases. This CDR3 comprises 14 residues. Trimming at V came to 7 bases and at J to 2 bases, leaving 5 bases not matched to a gene. Germline assignment: CDR1 ENHRY and CDR2 SYGVKD. CDR3 in DNA: TGTGCCATCAAGGGACTAGAGGCCACAGATACGCAGTATTTT. Residues: CAIKGLEATDTQYF.

This chain links TRBV11-2 with TRBJ2-7; 10 positions agree with TRBD2. Germline V lookup: CDR1 SGHAT, CDR2 FQNNGV. With 5 bases clipped from V and 4 bases from J, the junction kept 11 bases outside the gene matches. This CDR3 is 16 amino acids long. CDR3 loop: CASSATSGTGSYEQYF. In DNA form, the CDR3 reads TGTGCCAGCAGCGCTACTAGCGGGACGGGCAGTTACGAGCAGTACTTC.

V gene TRBV11-3 combines with J gene TRBJ2-7; 9 bases agree with TRBD2. From germline, CDR1 is SGHNT and CDR2 YENEEA. The CDR3 is 17 residues long. The trim removed 5 bases at V and 2 bases at J, leaving 13 bases unmatched. The CDR3 bases are TGTGCCAGCAGCACATCGTTGAGACTAGCGGAAACCTACGAGCAGTACTTC. This sequence encodes CASSTSLRLAETYEQYF.

V is TRBV28 and J is TRBJ1-2, with 9 bases that match TRBD1. The length of the CDR3 is 15 residues. V dropped 5 bases and J dropped 5; count of bases not matched to a gene: 9. Germline CDR1 MDHEN, CDR2 SYDVKM. The CDR3 sequence is CASSPGTGRVYGYTF. The CDR3 coding sequence is TGTGCCAGCAGTCCAGGGACAGGGAGGGTGTATGGCTACACCTTC.

The chain recombines TRBV9 with TRBJ2-1, with TRBD2 identical over 11 bases. After removal of 3 bases from V and 5 bases from J, the junction contained 7 bases not matched to a gene. Germline-derived CDR1 and CDR2 are SGDLS and YYNGEE. The CDR3 is made up of 16 amino acids. The CDR3 region has the DNA TGTGCCAGCAGCGCTGAACTAGCGGGAGATAACAATGAGCAGTTCTTC. It is translated as CASSAELAGDNNEQFF.

The table lists this clone with a count of one. V gene TRBV11-2 combines with J gene TRBJ2-2; 8 nucleotides agree with TRBD1. The CDR3 runs to 14 residues. Germline V gene lookup returns CDR1 SGHAT and CDR2 FQNNGV. J was trimmed by 0 bases and V by 6 bases; bases with no gene match: 0. The CDR3 DNA reads TGTGCCAGCAGGGACAGGGCGAACACCGGGGAGCTGTTTTTT. It specifies CASRDRANTGELFF.

The CDR3 DNA is TGTGCCAGCAGTTTATTTGAGTATGGCACAGATACGCAGTATTTT. Its protein is CASSLFEYGTDTQYF. The V call is TRBV27, the J call TRBJ2-3; D is ambiguous. The CDR3 sequence is 15 residues long. V was shortened by 1 base and J by 1 base, with 9 bases between the two germline ends. Germline V CDR1 and CDR2: MNHEY, SMNVEV (reference sequence).

The chain combines TRBV5-1 with TRBJ1-3; a weak D match, TRBD1 (6 bases). CDR3 length: 14 amino acids. Per germline, CDR1 SGHRS and CDR2 YFSETQ. Trimming shortened V by 0 bases and J by 2 bases, and 6 bases separated the two germline ends. The CDR3 sequence is CASSLGQAGNTIYF. CDR3 in DNA: TGCGCCAGCAGCTTGGGACAGGCTGGAAACACCATATATTTT.

The chain employs TRBV5-1 and TRBJ2-1, with D possibly being TRBD2 (6 bases). Germline CDR1 and CDR2: SGHRS and YFSETQ. V was cut by 4 bases and J by 7 bases, with 21 bases left in between. The CDR3 runs 16 residues. CDR3 protein: CASSRYQSAGSNEQFF. In nucleotides, the CDR3 is TGCGCCAGCAGCAGGTACCAGAGTGCCGGGAGTAATGAGCAGTTCTTC.

The rearrangement links TRBV19 to TRBJ2-3, with a tentative D call TRBD1 (7 bases). The CDR3 runs 15 residues. CDR1 and CDR2 from the germline V gene are LNHDA and SQIVND (reference sequence). V shed 4 bases and J shed 4 bases, with 15 bases lying between them. The CDR3: CASSTTGRSADTQYF. The CDR3 DNA reads TGTGCCAGTAGTACGACAGGGAGGTCCGCAGATACGCAGTATTTT.

The V call is TRBV11-3, the J call TRBJ2-2, with D possibly being TRBD1 (6 bases). Germline CDR1 SGHNT, CDR2 YENEEA. V dropped 2 bases and J dropped 6 bases, with 13 bases sitting between them. The CDR3 is 15 residues long. Here the CDR3 DNA reads TGTGCCAGCAGCTTAAACTCAGGGGCCTCCGGGGAGCTGTTTTTT. Protein: CASSLNSGASGELFF.

This chain links TRBV28 with TRBJ2-1; 13 positions agree with TRBD2. The CDR3 spans 17 residues. Germline CDR1 MDHEN, CDR2 SYDVKM. V dropped 8 bases and J dropped 4; count of bases not matched to a gene: 11. The CDR3 sequence is CASWTSGRGGLYNEQFF. CDR3 nucleotide sequence: TGTGCCAGCTGGACTAGCGGGAGAGGGGGACTATACAATGAGCAGTTCTTC.

The chain links TRBV27 to TRBJ2-7; 11 nucleotides line up with TRBD2. The CDR3 loop spans 16 amino acids. V lost 7 bases, J lost 1 base, and 9 bases stayed unmatched. The germline gives CDR1 MNHEY, CDR2 SMNVEV (reference sequence). Here the CDR3 reads CASMPRRTSGSYEQYF. In DNA form, the CDR3 reads TGTGCCAGCATGCCCCGAAGGACTAGCGGGTCCTACGAGCAGTACTTC.

The gene calls are TRBV11-2 and TRBJ2-1; TRBD2 matches at 10 bases. Trimming cost V 5 bases and J 7 bases; bases outside gene matches: 8. This CDR3 comprises 15 residues. Germline-derived CDR1 and CDR2 are SGHAT and FQNNGV. The CDR3, as DNA: TGTGCCAGCAGCGCAACTAGCGGGATGGGGAATGAGCAGTTCTTC. Protein sequence: CASSATSGMGNEQFF.

The V gene is TRBV4-1, the J gene TRBJ2-6; TRBD1 might be the D (8 bases). Germline V gene data show CDR1 as MGHRA and CDR2 as YSYEKL. This CDR3 is built from 18 residues. The V gene lost 2 bases and the J gene lost 4 bases, with 18 bases spanning the gap. The CDR3 region has the DNA TGCGCCAGCAGCCAACGTGACAGGGGAGGGACCGGGGCCAACGTCCTGACTTTC. Protein sequence: CASSQRDRGGTGANVLTF.

Notes on this clone: This specimen includes other DNA sequences encoding the same CDR3. The rearrangement links TRBV9 to TRBJ2-7; 11 bases line up with TRBD2. The germline V gene has CDR1 SGDLS and CDR2 YYNGEE. The CDR3 sequence is 14 residues long. V lost 4 bases to trimming and J lost 3 bases; unmatched junction nucleotides: 3. The CDR3 DNA follows: TGTGCCAGCAGCCCTGGGACTAGCGGCTACGAGCAGTACTTC. It translates to CASSPGTSGYEQYF. The variable domain in full, with the rest retrieved from reference TRBV9 and TRBJ2-7, is DSGVTQTPKHLITATGQRVTLRCSPRSGDLSVYWYQQSLDQGLQFLIQYYNGEERAKGNILERFSAQQFPDLHSELNLSSLELGDSALYFCASSPGTSGYEQYFGPGTRLTVT.

This clone was seen once. The J gene is TRBJ2-1, the V gene TRBV5-4; 8 bases agree with TRBD2. Germline CDR1 is SGHNT and CDR2 is YYREEE (reference sequence). This CDR3 region has 15 residues. Losses at the gene ends were 4 bases for V and 3 bases for J; bases not matched to a gene: 6. The CDR3, as DNA: TGTGCCAGCAGCACCGGACTAGCAGACTACAATGAGCAGTTCTTC. Translated, it gives CASSTGLADYNEQFF.

V is TRBV7-9 and J is TRBJ1-1; 8 nucleotides line up with TRBD1. CDR1 is SEHNR, CDR2 FQNEAQ, per germline (reference sequence). The V and J ends lost 2 bases and 5 bases, in that order; junction bases with no gene match: 7. The CDR3 spans 15 residues. CDR3 in amino acids: CASSLPTGGVTEAFF. CDR3 bases: TGTGCCAGCAGCTTACCCACAGGGGGGGTTACTGAAGCTTTCTTT.

The rearrangement links TRBV30 to TRBJ2-5; TRBD1 agrees at 11 bases. The end of the DNA aligns better with TRBJ2-7, so the J call may be wrong. The CDR3 has 13 residues. CDR1 GTSNPN and CDR2 SVGIG come from the germline V gene (reference sequence). The CDR3 bases are TGTGCCTTAGCGGACAGGGGGCCCTACGAGCAGTACTTC. It translates to CALADRGPYEQYF.

The chain carries TRBV2 and TRBJ2-7, with TRBD1 identical over 9 bases. The germline gives CDR1 SNHLY, CDR2 FYNNEI. The V segment lost 4 bases and the J segment 4 bases; nucleotides outside the gene matches: 11. The length of the CDR3 is 16 residues. CDR3 nucleotides: TGTGCCAGCAGTGGAGACTCCGGGACAGGGCTTTACGAGCAGTACTTC. Residues: CASSGDSGTGLYEQYF.

The J gene is TRBJ2-3, the V gene TRBV6-6; 7 bases match TRBD2. Germline V lookup: CDR1 MNHNY, CDR2 SVGAGI (reference sequence). J gave up 0 bases and V 5 bases, and 5 bases lay outside the gene matches. There are 15 residues in the CDR3. The CDR3 is CASSLTGGSTDTQYF. The CDR3 region has the DNA TGTGCCAGCAGTCTAACGGGGGGAAGCACAGATACGCAGTATTTT.

This chain uses TRBV5-1 with TRBJ2-3; 11 bases map to TRBD2. Germline-derived CDR1 and CDR2 are SGHRS and YFSETQ. With 1 base clipped from V and 5 bases from J, the junction kept 3 bases outside the gene matches. The CDR3 totals 15 residues. CDR3 nucleotide sequence: TGCGCCAGCAGCTTGAGCCTAGCGGGAGGAGATACGCAGTATTTT. Amino acid sequence: CASSLSLAGGDTQYF.

V is TRBV6-5 and J is TRBJ2-1; D is ambiguous. The length of the CDR3 is 13 residues. The germline V gene encodes CDR1 MNHEY and CDR2 SVGAGI. V gave up 4 bases and J gave up 6 bases, with 10 bases separating them. Written as DNA, the CDR3 is TGTGCCAGCAGTTCCTTAGCCCCCAATGAGCAGTTCTTC. Translation: CASSSLAPNEQFF.

The rearrangement uses TRBV19 and TRBJ2-7, with D perhaps TRBD1 (5 bases). The length of the CDR3 is 16 residues. CDR1 is LNHDA, CDR2 SQIVND, per germline (reference sequence). Between the trimmed V and J ends, which lost 9 bases and 2 bases, there was a span of 23 bases. The CDR3 bases are TGTGCCAGCGCAATGGGGCAGCCTTTTAACCCCTACGAGCAGTACTTC. This encodes CASAMGQPFNPYEQYF. The entire variable domain, with the rest obtained from reference TRBV19 and TRBJ2-7, is as follows: DGGITQSPKYLFRKEGQNVTLSCEQNLNHDAMYWYRQDPGQGLRLIYYSQIVNDFQKGDIAEGYSVSREKKESFPLTVTSAQKNPTAFYLCASAMGQPFNPYEQYFGPGTRLTVT.

This chain links TRBV2 with TRBJ2-7; D is ambiguous. Per the germline V gene, CDR1 is SNHLY and CDR2 is FYNNEI. The CDR3 sequence is 10 residues long. Trimming shortened V by 2 bases and J by 7 bases, and 3 bases separated the two germline ends. Here the CDR3 reads CASSETEQYF. In DNA form, the CDR3 reads TGTGCCAGCAGTGAAACTGAGCAGTACTTC.